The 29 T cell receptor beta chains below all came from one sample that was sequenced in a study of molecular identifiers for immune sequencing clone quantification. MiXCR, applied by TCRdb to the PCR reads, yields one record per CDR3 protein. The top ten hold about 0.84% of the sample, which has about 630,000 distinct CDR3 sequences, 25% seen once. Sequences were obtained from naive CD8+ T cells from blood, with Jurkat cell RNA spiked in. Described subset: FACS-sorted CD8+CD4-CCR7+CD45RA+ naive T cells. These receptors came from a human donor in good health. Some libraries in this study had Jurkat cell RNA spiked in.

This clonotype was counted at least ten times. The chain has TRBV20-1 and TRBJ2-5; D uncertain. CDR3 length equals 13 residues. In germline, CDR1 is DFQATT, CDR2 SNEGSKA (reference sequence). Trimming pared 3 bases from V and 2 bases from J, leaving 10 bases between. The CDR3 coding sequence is TGCAGTGCTAGTAGTCAGCCACAAGAGACCCAGTACTTC. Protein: CSASSQPQETQYF.

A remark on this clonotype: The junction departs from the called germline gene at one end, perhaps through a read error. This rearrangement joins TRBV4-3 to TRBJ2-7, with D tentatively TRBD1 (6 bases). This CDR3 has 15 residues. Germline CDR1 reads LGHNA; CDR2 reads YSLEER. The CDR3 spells CASSQEGRGAYEQCF. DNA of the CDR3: TGCGCCAGCAGCCAAGAAGGCAGGGGCGCCTACGAGCAGTGCTTC.

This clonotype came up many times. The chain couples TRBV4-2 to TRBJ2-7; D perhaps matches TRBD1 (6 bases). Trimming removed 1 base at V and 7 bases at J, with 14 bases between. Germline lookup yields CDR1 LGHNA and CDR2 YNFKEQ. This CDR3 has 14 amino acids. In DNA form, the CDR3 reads TGTGCCAGCAGCCAAGGGGGGATAGGGGGTGAGCAGTACTTC. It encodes CASSQGGIGGEQYF.

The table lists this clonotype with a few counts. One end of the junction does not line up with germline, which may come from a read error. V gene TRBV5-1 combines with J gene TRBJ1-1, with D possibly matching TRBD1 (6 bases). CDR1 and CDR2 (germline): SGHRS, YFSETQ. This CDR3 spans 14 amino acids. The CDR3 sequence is CASSLEQGLTGAFF. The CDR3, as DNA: TGCGCCAGCAGCTTGGAGCAGGGGTTGACTGGAGCTTTCTTT.

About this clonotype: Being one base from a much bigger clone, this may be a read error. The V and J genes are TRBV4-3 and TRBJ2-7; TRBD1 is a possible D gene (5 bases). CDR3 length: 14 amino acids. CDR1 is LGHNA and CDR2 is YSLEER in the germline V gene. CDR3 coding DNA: TGCGCCAGCAGCCAAGATATGCAGGGCTACGGGCAGTACTTC. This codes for CASSQDMQGYGQYF.

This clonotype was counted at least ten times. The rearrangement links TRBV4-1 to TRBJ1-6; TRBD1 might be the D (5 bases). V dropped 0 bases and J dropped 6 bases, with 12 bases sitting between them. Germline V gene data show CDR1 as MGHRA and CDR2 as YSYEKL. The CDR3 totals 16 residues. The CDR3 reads CASSQDMGLINSPLHF. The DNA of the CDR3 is TGCGCCAGCAGCCAAGATATGGGGCTGATTAATTCACCCCTCCACTTT.

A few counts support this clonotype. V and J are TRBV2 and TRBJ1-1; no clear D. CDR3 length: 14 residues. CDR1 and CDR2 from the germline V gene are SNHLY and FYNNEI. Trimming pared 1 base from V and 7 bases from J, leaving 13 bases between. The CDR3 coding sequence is TGTGCCAGCAGTGAAGATTGGATGGCCTTTGAAGCTTTCTTT. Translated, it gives CASSEDWMAFEAFF. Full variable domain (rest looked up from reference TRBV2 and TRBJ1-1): EPEVTQTPSHQVTQMGQEVILRCVPISNHLYFYWYRQILGQKVEFLVSFYNNEISEKSEIFDDQFSVERPDGSNFTLKIRSTKLEDSAMYFCASSEDWMAFEAFFGQGTRLTVV.

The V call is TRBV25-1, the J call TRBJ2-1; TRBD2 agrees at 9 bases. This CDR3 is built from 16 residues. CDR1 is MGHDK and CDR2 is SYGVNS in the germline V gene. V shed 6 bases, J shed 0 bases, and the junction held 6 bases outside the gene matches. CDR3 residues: CASSKAGGASYNEQFF. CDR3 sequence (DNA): TGTGCCAGCAGCAAGGCGGGGGGGGCCTCCTACAATGAGCAGTTCTTC.

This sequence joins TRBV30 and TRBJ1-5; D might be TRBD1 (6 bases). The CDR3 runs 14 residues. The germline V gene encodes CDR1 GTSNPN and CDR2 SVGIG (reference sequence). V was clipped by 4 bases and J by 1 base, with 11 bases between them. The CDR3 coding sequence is TGTGCCTGGACGGGCAGGGGAAGCAATCAGCCCCAGCATTTT. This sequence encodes CAWTGRGSNQPQHF.

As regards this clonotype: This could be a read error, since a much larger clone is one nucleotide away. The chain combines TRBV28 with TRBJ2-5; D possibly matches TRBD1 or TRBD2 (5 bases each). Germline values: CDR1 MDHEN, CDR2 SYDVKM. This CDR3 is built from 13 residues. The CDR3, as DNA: TGTGCCGGCAGGGTGGCGGGCCAAGAGACCCAGTACTTC. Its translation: CAGRVAGQETQYF.

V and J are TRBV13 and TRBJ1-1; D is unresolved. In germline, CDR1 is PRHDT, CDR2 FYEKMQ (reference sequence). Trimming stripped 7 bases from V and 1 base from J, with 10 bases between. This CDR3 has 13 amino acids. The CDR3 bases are TGTGCCAGCAATTATCGGGGGAACACTGAAGCTTTCTTT. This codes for CASNYRGNTEAFF.

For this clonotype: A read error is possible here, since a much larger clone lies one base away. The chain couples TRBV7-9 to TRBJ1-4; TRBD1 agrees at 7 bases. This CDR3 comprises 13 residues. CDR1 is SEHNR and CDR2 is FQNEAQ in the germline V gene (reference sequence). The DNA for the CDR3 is TGTGCCAGCTCGGACAGGAGTCATGAAAAACTGCTTTTT. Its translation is CASSDRSHEKLLF.

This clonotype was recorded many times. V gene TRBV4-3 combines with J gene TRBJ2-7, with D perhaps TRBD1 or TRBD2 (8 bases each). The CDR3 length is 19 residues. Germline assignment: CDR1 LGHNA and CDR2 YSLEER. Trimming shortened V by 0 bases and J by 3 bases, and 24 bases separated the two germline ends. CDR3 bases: TGCGCCAGCAGCCAAGACGCAGGGGGCTTTAGCGGGGCTGTCTACGAGCAGTACTTC. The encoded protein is CASSQDAGGFSGAVYEQYF.

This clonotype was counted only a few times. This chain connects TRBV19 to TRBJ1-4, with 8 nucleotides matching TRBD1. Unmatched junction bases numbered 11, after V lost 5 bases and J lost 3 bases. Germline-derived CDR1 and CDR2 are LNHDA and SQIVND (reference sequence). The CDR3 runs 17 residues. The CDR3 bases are TGTGCCAGTAGTCCTGACAGGGGACCCGGGGCTAATGAAAAACTGTTTTTT. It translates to CASSPDRGPGANEKLFF.

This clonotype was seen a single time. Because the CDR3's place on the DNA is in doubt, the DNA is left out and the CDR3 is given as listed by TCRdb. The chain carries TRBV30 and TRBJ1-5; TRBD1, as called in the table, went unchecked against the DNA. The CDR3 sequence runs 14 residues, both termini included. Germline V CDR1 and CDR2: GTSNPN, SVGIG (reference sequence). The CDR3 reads CAWSVGQGAQPKHF.

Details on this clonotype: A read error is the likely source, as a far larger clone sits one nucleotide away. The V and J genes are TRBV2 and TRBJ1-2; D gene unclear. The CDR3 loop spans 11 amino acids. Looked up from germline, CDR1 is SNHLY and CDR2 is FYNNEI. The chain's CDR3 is CVSSEGYGYTF. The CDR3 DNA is TGTGTCAGCAGTGAAGGCTATGGCTACACCTTC.

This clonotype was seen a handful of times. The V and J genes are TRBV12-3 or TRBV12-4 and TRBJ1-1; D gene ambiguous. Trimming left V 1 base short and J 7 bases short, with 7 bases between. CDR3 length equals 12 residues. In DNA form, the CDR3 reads TGTGCCAGCAGTTTAGTAGATCTTGAAGCTTTCTTT. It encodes CASSLVDLEAFF.

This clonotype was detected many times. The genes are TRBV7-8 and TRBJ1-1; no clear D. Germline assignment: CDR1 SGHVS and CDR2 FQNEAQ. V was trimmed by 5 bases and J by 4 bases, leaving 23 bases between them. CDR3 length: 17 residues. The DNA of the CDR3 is TGTGCCAGCAGCACGGCCCCCGGCAACAACAGAGTCACTGAAGCTTTCTTT. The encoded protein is CASSTAPGNNRVTEAFF.

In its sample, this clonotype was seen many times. CDR3 in amino acids: CASSLGYSTDTQYF. As DNA, the CDR3 is TGTGCCAGCAGCTTGGGTTACAGCACAGATACGCAGTATTTT. The chain is built from TRBV5-6 and TRBJ2-3, with D unclear. The CDR3 has 14 residues. V was trimmed by 0 bases and J by 0 bases, leaving 5 bases between them. The germline gives CDR1 SGHDT, CDR2 YYEEEE.

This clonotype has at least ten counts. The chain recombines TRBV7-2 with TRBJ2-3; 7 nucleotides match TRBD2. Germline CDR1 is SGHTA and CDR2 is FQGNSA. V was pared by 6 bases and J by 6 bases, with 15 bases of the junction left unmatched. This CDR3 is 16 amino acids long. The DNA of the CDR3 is TGTGCCAGCAGTCTAGTAGGGTGGCGGGAGTCGGATACGCAGTATTTT. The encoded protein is CASSLVGWRESDTQYF.

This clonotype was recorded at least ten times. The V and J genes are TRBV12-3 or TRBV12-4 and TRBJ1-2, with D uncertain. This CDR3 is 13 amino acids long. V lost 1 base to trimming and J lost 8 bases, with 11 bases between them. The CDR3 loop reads CASSLVPPGGYTF. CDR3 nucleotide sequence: TGTGCCAGCAGTTTAGTCCCTCCCGGGGGCTACACCTTC.

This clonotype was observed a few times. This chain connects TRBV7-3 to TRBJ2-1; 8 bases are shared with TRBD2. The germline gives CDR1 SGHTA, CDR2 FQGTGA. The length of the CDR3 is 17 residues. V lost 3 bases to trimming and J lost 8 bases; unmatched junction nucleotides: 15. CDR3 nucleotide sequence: TGTGCCAGCAGCTTGTTTGAGCGGGAGTTGGGGCCCTATGAGCAGTTCTTC. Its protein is CASSLFERELGPYEQFF.

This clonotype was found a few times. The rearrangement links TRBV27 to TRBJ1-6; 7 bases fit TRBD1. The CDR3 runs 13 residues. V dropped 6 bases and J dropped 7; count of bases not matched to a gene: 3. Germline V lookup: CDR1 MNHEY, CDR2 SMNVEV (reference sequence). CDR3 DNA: TGTGCCAGCAGCCGGGACAGCAATTCACCCCTCCACTTT. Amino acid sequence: CASSRDSNSPLHF.

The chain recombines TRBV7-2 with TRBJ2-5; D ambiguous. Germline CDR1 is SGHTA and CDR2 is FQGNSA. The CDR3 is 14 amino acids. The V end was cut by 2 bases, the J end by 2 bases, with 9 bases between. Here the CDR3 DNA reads TGTGCCAGCAGCTTACGTGGCAGACAAGAGACCCAGTACTTC. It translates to CASSLRGRQETQYF.

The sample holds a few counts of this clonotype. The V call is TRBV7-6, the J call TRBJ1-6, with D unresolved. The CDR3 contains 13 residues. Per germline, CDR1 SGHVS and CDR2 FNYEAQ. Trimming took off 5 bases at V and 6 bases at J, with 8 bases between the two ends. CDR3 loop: CASSPLINSPLHF. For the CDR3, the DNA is TGTGCCAGCAGCCCTCTCATTAATTCACCCCTCCACTTT.

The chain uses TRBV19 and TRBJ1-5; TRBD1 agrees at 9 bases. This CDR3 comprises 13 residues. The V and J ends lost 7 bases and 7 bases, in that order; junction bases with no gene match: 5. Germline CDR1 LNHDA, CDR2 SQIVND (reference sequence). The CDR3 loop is CASTYDRGQPQHF. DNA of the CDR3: TGTGCCAGTACCTACGACAGGGGGCAGCCCCAGCATTTT.

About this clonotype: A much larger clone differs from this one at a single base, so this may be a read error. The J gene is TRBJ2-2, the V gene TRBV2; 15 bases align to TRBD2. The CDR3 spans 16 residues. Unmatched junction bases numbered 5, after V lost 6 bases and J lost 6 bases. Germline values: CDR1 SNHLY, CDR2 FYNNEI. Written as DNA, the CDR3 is TGTGCCAGCAGCCCAGGACTAGCGGGAGGGCCCGGGGAGCTGTTTTTT. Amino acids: CASSPGLAGGPGELFF.

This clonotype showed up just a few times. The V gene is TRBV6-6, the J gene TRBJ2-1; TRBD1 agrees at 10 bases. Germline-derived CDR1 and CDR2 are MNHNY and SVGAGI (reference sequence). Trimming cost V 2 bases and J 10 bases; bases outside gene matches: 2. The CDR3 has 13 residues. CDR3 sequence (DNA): TGTGCCAGCAGTTACGTGACAGGGGGCGAGCAGTTCTTC. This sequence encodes CASSYVTGGEQFF.

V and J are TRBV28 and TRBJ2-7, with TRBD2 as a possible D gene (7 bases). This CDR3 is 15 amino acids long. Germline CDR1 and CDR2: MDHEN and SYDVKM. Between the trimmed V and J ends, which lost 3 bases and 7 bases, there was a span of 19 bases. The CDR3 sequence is CASSFPQGRGWEQYF. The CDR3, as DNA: TGTGCCAGCAGTTTCCCTCAGGGGAGGGGGTGGGAGCAGTACTTC.